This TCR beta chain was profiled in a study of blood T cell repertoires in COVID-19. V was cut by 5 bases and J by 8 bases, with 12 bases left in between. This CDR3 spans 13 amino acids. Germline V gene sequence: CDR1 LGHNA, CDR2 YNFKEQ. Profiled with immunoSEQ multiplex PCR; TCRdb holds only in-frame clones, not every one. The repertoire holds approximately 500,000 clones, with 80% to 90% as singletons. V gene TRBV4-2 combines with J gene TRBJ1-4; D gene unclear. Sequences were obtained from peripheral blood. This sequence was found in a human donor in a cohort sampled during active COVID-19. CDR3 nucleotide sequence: TGTGCCAGCAGCTCGACGACCAGGGAAAAACTGTTTTTT. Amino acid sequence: CASSSTTREKLFF.